The clone carrying this TCR beta chain appeared a few times. Its antigen is still unknown. This entry comes from a study of vaccination and CD4 T cells after COVID-19. Study overall: The authors used overlapping spike peptides from SARS-CoV-2, HCoV-NL63, HCoV-OC43 and HCoV-229E to stimulate cells.

The germline CDR1 and CDR2 sequences are DFQATT and SNEGSKA (reference sequence). Trimming took off 6 bases at V and 5 bases at J, with 16 bases between the two ends. The CDR3 extends over 13 amino acids. The treatment was: roughly 10-day PBMC culture with coronavirus spike peptide pools or control peptides (ViraFEST assay). CD4+ T lymphocytes from the unexposed donor were collected before the COVID-19 pandemic (2011-2018). ViraFEST expanded antigen-specific T cells with peptide pools, then sequenced TCRs. Culture proceeded for ten to eleven days, and CD4+ T cells were then isolated by negative selection. The Oncomine TCR Beta short-read assay was applied to DNA of cultured CD4+ T cells. Scientists extracted genomic DNA from CD4+ T cells grown in culture. MiXCR was run by TCRdb on the PCR reads, yielding one entry per CDR3 protein. The data hold 8,500 to 14,000 distinct CDR3 sequences, with about 29% observed a single time.

V is TRBV20-1 and J is TRBJ2-5; perhaps D is TRBD1 or TRBD2 (6 bases each). Sequences were obtained from CD4+ T cells from blood, cultured in vitro. The sequence came from a human donor in good health. As DNA, the CDR3 is TGCAGTGCGCCGGGGGCCGGCGGGGAGACCCAGTACTTC. It specifies CSAPGAGGETQYF.